This T cell receptor (beta chain) originates from a study of blood T cell repertoires in COVID-19. Germline CDR1 and CDR2: MNHEY and SVGAGI. Trimming took off 5 bases at V and 5 bases at J, with 5 bases between the two ends. The CDR3 totals 11 residues. Seattle's cohort entered during active infection and was followed longitudinally. Repertoires were generated with immunoSEQ multiplex PCR, while TCRdb's copy carries only in-frame clones and drops some. Of about 200,000 clones listed, 70% to 90% are singletons. The V call is TRBV6-5, the J call TRBJ2-3; D gene ambiguous. Material: peripheral blood. This receptor was taken from a woman aged 50 to 60 with COVID-19, enrolled during active disease. In DNA form, the CDR3 reads TGTGCCAGCAGTCGAGGAGATACGCAGTATTTT. Translation: CASSRGDTQYF.